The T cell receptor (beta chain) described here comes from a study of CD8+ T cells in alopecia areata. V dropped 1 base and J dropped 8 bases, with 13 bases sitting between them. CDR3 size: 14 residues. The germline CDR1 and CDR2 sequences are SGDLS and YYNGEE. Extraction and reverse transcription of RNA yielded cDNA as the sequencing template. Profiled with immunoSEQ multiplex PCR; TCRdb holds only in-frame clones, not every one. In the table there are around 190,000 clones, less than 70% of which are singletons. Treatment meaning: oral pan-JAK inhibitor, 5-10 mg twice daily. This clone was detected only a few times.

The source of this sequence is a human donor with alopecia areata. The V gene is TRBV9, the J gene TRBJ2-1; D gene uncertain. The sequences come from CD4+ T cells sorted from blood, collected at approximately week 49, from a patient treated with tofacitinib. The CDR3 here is CASSVFLGSHEQFF. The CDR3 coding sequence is TGTGCCAGCAGCGTATTCCTAGGTAGCCATGAGCAGTTCTTC.